These 8 T cell receptor beta chains were all obtained from the same sample, sequenced in a study of T cells in Graves' hyperthyroidism and ophthalmopathy. It was RNA transcripts that yielded the amplified TCR beta CDR3 regions. RT-PCR in the first round (using the HTBI primer set) targeted the TCR CDR3. From the multiplex PCR reads, TCRdb called clonotypes with MiXCR, one entry per CDR3 protein. Seen here are about 480,000 distinct CDR3 sequences, 13% to 15% observed once, and the top ten hold around 17%. Sequencing used blood. These receptors were taken from a woman between 18 and 29 years old with Graves' hyperthyroidism.

This clonotype was recorded many times. As DNA, the CDR3 is TGTGCCAGCAGCCAAGGACACGTATATGGCTACACCTTC. Translating it yields CASSQGHVYGYTF. The rearrangement uses TRBV7-8 and TRBJ1-2; a weak D match, TRBD1 (5 bases). CDR1 is SGHVS, CDR2 FQNEAQ, per germline. The V and J ends lost 5 bases and 5 bases respectively, with 12 bases between them. The CDR3 is made up of 13 amino acids. Full variable domain (outside the CDR3, taken from reference TRBV7-8 and TRBJ1-2): GAGVSQSPRYKVAKRGQDVALRCDPISGHVSLFWYQQALGQGPEFLTYFQNEAQLDKSGLPSDRFFAERPEGSVSTLKIQRTQQEDSAVYLCASSQGHVYGYTFGSGTRLTVV.

This clonotype was seen repeatedly, ten times or more. The CDR3 region is CASSERGRGHEKLFF. CDR3 nucleotide sequence: TGTGCCAGCAGTGAAAGGGGCAGGGGGCATGAAAAACTGTTTTTT. The rearrangement uses TRBV6-1 and TRBJ1-4, with TRBD1 matching over 8 bases. The germline gives CDR1 MNHNS, CDR2 SASEGT. V was pared by 2 bases and J by 6 bases, with 5 bases of the junction left unmatched. This CDR3 spans 15 amino acids.

The sample holds many counts of this clonotype. V is TRBV7-6 and J is TRBJ2-2; 9 nucleotides align to TRBD1. The J segment lost 5 bases and the V segment lost 1 base, leaving 5 bases of the junction unmatched. Germline CDR1 and CDR2: SGHVS and FNYEAQ. The CDR3 covers 16 residues. CDR3 nucleotide sequence: TGTGCCAGCAGCTTAGTAACAGGGGGCCGGACCGGGGAGCTGTTTTTT. Its translation is CASSLVTGGRTGELFF.

The chain combines TRBV12-3 or TRBV12-4 with TRBJ2-2, with a tentative D call TRBD2 (6 bases). V was cut by 6 bases and J by 3 bases, with 14 bases left in between. The CDR3 sequence is 15 residues long. The CDR3 bases are TGTGCCAGCAGATCGACTAGAATTTACACCGGGGAGCTGTTTTTT. Protein product: CASRSTRIYTGELFF.

This clonotype appeared many times. The V and J genes are TRBV28 and TRBJ2-3; D possibly uses TRBD1 or TRBD2 (5 bases each). The CDR3 is made up of 13 amino acids. V lost 7 bases and J 2 bases, leaving 10 bases between the germline ends. Germline V CDR1 and CDR2: MDHEN, SYDVKM. In DNA, the CDR3 is TGTGCCAGCAACGGGGCCCCCACAGATACGCAGTATTTT. Protein sequence: CASNGAPTDTQYF.

The V gene is TRBV19, the J gene TRBJ2-1; no clear D. Trimming removed 2 bases from V and 6 bases from J, with 8 bases in between. Germline V CDR1 and CDR2: LNHDA, SQIVND (reference sequence). The CDR3 consists of 13 residues. In nucleotides, the CDR3 is TGTGCCAGTAGTATAAATGGAGCCAATGAGCAGTTCTTC. Its protein product is CASSINGANEQFF.

This clonotype was detected a few times. This could be a read error, since a much larger clone is one nucleotide away. The chain uses TRBV5-4 and TRBJ2-3; 13 bases match TRBD2. This CDR3 is built from 15 residues. Germline assignment: CDR1 SGHNT and CDR2 YYREEE (reference sequence). V lost 4 bases, J lost 4 bases, and 3 bases stayed unmatched. The CDR3 DNA sequence: TGTGCCAGCAGCCCGGGACTAGCGGGATCAGATACGCAGTATTTT. It specifies CASSPGLAGSDTQYF.

At least ten counts were recorded for this clonotype. This chain uses TRBV15 with TRBJ1-1; D unresolved. The V gene lost 0 bases and the J gene lost 10 bases, with 18 bases spanning the gap. The germline CDR1 and CDR2 sequences are LNHNV and YYDKDF (reference sequence). The CDR3 has 15 amino acids. The CDR3 DNA is TGTGCCACCAGCAGAGATCGAGGATCGGGAAGGAGAGCTTTCTTT. Protein sequence: CATSRDRGSGRRAFF.